The subject of this entry is one TCR beta chain. Its antigen remains unidentified. The data stem from a study of TIL therapy for anti-PD-1-resistant metastatic lung cancer. The time point here: pre-treatment sample, taken before nivolumab and TIL therapy. Stage 4 NSCLC adults joined between late 2017 and 2020. This was the immunoSEQ v3 assay. Survey-level samples got 2 million to 2.5 million read pairs; deep-level samples got roughly 5-6 million. TCRdb's copy holds only in-frame clones and misses some; the assay was immunoSEQ multiplex PCR. The sample gives nearly 60,000 clones, roughly 70% of which show up once; about 2% is in the top ten. The CDR3 sequence is 15 residues long. The germline V gene encodes CDR1 MNHEY and CDR2 SMNVEV (reference sequence). V lost 5 bases, J lost 4 bases, and 7 bases stayed unmatched. Study conclusions and caveats: The cohort had more treatment-naive, never-smoker and oncogene-addicted patients than typical. Infused TIL clonotypes partially replaced the baseline blood repertoire, then decayed over months.

This clonotype originated in a person between 25 and 79 years old with non-small cell lung cancer. The source was blood, collected at baseline. The chain combines TRBV27 with TRBJ1-1; 10 positions match TRBD1. The CDR3 DNA reads as TGTGCCAGCAGTAAGGGGGACAGGGGTGGCACTGAAGCTTTCTTT. Translation: CASSKGDRGGTEAFF.